The 30 T cell receptor beta chains below were found in one sample sequenced in a study of blood T cell repertoires in COVID-19. TCRdb's copy holds only in-frame clones and misses some; the assay was immunoSEQ multiplex PCR. The sample shows approximately 290,000 clones, roughly 90% of them seen only once. The sequencing input was PBMCs or T cells enriched from blood (not recorded which). The receptors stem from a woman under 30 with acute COVID-19.

This clone was counted once. The gene calls are TRBV19 and TRBJ1-6; D call uncertain. V was clipped by 5 bases and J by 10 bases, with 12 bases between them. The CDR3 spans 13 residues. Germline values: CDR1 LNHDA, CDR2 SQIVND (reference sequence). DNA of the CDR3: TGTGCCAGTAGTCCGGAGTTCCGATCACCCCTCCACTTT. Translation gives CASSPEFRSPLHF.

The chain joins TRBV28 to TRBJ2-3; TRBD2 matches at 12 bases. The CDR3 sequence is 16 residues long. The V and J ends lost 3 bases and 6 bases, in that order; junction bases with no gene match: 7. Germline CDR1 and CDR2: MDHEN and SYDVKM. The CDR3 region has the DNA TGTGCCAGCAGTTTGGCGGTCCTAGCGGGAGGGGATACGCAGTATTTT. Translated, it gives CASSLAVLAGGDTQYF.

The chain recombines TRBV5-1 with TRBJ2-7, with 12 bases identical to TRBD2. Germline CDR1 SGHRS, CDR2 YFSETQ. The CDR3 has 15 residues. V gave up 4 bases and J gave up 4 bases; unmatched junction bases: 6. The CDR3 here is CASSTSGRIGYEQYF. In DNA form, the CDR3 reads TGCGCCAGCAGCACTAGCGGGAGGATAGGGTACGAGCAGTACTTC.

The V call is TRBV6-5, the J call TRBJ1-2, with 8 bases that match TRBD1. Germline loops: CDR1 MNHEY, CDR2 SVGAGI. The CDR3 totals 14 residues. The chain's CDR3 is CATGGRSGPYGYTF. The CDR3 DNA is TGTGCTACAGGGGGGAGGTCTGGCCCATATGGCTACACCTTC.

The chain combines TRBV5-4 with TRBJ1-2, with TRBD1 matching 8 bases. Germline trimming cut 3 bases from V and 5 bases from J; bases unmatched to any gene: 9. The CDR3 loop spans 15 amino acids. Germline CDR1 is SGHNT and CDR2 is YYREEE (reference sequence). CDR3 nucleotide sequence: TGTGCCAGCAGCTCCCCGGGACAGGATTTTTATGGCTACACCTTC. This encodes CASSSPGQDFYGYTF.

The gene calls are TRBV19 and TRBJ1-1; 10 nucleotides align to TRBD1. V shed 6 bases and J 0 bases; nucleotides not matched to a gene: 7. The length of the CDR3 is 16 residues. Germline V gives CDR1 LNHDA, CDR2 SQIVND (reference sequence). The CDR3 DNA follows: TGTGCCAGTAGAAACCGGGACAGGGGCATGAACACTGAAGCTTTCTTT. Translation gives CASRNRDRGMNTEAFF.

The chain is built from TRBV19 and TRBJ1-5; 7 nucleotides match TRBD1. Germline trimming cut 6 bases from V and 10 bases from J; bases unmatched to any gene: 18. This CDR3 is built from 16 residues. CDR1 LNHDA and CDR2 SQIVND come from the germline V gene (reference sequence). CDR3 loop: CASSDPLGQNREPQHF. As DNA, the CDR3 is TGTGCCAGTAGCGACCCTCTGGGACAGAACAGGGAACCCCAGCATTTT.

This clone was observed a few times. The chain links TRBV28 to TRBJ2-7; 9 positions agree with TRBD1. Germline CDR1 MDHEN, CDR2 SYDVKM. The CDR3 has 14 amino acids. The junction had 5 bases not matched to a gene; V was cut back by 2 bases and J by 6 bases. The DNA of the CDR3 is TGTGCCAGCAGTTTAGGGACAGGGAGGGGCGAGCAGTACTTC. Protein sequence: CASSLGTGRGEQYF.

The V call is TRBV7-8, the J call TRBJ1-2, with TRBD1 identical over 8 bases. V lost 4 bases, J lost 4 bases, and 11 bases stayed unmatched. CDR3 size: 16 residues. The V gene's germline CDR1 is SGHVS and CDR2 FQNEAQ. This chain's CDR3 is CASSSPEPGGSYGYTF. The CDR3 nucleotides read TGTGCCAGCAGCTCCCCAGAGCCAGGGGGCAGCTATGGCTACACCTTC.

The rearrangement uses TRBV29-1 and TRBJ2-7; unclear D gene. V was clipped by 6 bases and J by 3 bases, with 9 bases between them. In germline, CDR1 is SQVTM, CDR2 ANQGSEA. This CDR3 comprises 11 residues. CDR3 in DNA: TGCAGCGTCAGAGGTAACTACGAGCAGTACTTC. Protein: CSVRGNYEQYF.

The V call is TRBV6-1, the J call TRBJ2-5, with TRBD1 matching over 10 bases. The CDR3 is 15 residues long. V lost 2 bases, J lost 3 bases, and 3 bases stayed unmatched. The germline CDR1 and CDR2 sequences are MNHNS and SASEGT. The CDR3 bases are TGTGCCAGCAGTGAACCGGGACAGGGGAAAGAGACCCAGTACTTC. Translation gives CASSEPGQGKETQYF.

V is TRBV6-5 and J is TRBJ1-2; D is uncertain. The CDR3 totals 15 residues. The germline V gene encodes CDR1 MNHEY and CDR2 SVGAGI. Trimming took 3 bases from V and 3 from J, leaving 14 bases between them. The CDR3 reads CASSYSPPPDYGYTF. The DNA of the CDR3 is TGTGCCAGCAGTTATAGCCCCCCGCCGGACTATGGCTACACCTTC.

The CDR3 here is CASSLGAGYTF. DNA for the CDR3: TGTGCCAGCAGCTTGGGGGCCGGCTACACCTTC. The rearrangement joins TRBV5-6 to TRBJ1-2; D gene unclear. The CDR3 contains 11 residues. Trimming took 0 bases from V and 8 from J, leaving 5 bases between them. Germline CDR1 reads SGHDT; CDR2 reads YYEEEE.

V gene TRBV28 combines with J gene TRBJ2-2, with 11 bases lining up with TRBD2. The trim removed 1 base at V and 4 bases at J, leaving 11 bases unmatched. CDR1 and CDR2 from the germline V gene are MDHEN and SYDVKM. The CDR3 is 19 residues long. CDR3 sequence (DNA): TGTGCCAGCAGTTTATTTCCCCCTATAGCGGGAGGGGGCACCGGGGAGCTGTTTTTT. It yields the protein CASSLFPPIAGGGTGELFF. Variable domain in full (rest from reference TRBV28 and TRBJ2-2): DVKVTQSSRYLVKRTGEKVFLECVQDMDHENMFWYRQDPGLGLRLIYFSYDVKMKEKGDIPEGYSVSREKKERFSLILESASTNQTSMYLCASSLFPPIAGGGTGELFFGEGSRLTVL.

In its sample, this clone was seen once. V usage is TRBV5-1 and J usage is TRBJ2-7, with D maybe TRBD1 (6 bases). Trimming removed 4 bases at V and 5 bases at J, with 13 bases between. Germline CDR1 SGHRS, CDR2 YFSETQ. The CDR3 covers 13 residues. The CDR3 coding sequence is TGCGCCAGCAGCCGGAGACAGGACCACGAGCAGTACTTC. It specifies CASSRRQDHEQYF.

V gene TRBV5-1 combines with J gene TRBJ1-2; no clear D. This CDR3 comprises 13 residues. The germline CDR1 and CDR2 sequences are SGHRS and YFSETQ. The ends were cut back, 4 bases at V and 7 bases at J, with 14 bases in the middle. The DNA for the CDR3 is TGCGCCAGCAGCGCCCAATCGGAGGGTGGCTACACCTTC. This gives the protein CASSAQSEGGYTF.

In this sample, this clone turned up once. This chain links TRBV7-2 with TRBJ2-1; D is perhaps TRBD1 (6 bases). Germline-derived CDR1 and CDR2 are SGHTA and FQGNSA. This CDR3 contains 14 residues. Trimming pared 3 bases from V and 4 bases from J, leaving 10 bases between. CDR3 nucleotide sequence: TGTGCCAGCAGCTTCCGACAGGAGTACAATGAGCAGTTCTTC. Protein: CASSFRQEYNEQFF.

This sequence joins TRBV5-1 and TRBJ1-1; no clear D. The ends were cut back, 4 bases at V and 7 bases at J, with 14 bases in the middle. The CDR3 is 13 residues long. Germline CDR1 and CDR2: SGHRS and YFSETQ. CDR3 loop: CASSQSPGLEAFF. The CDR3 region has the DNA TGCGCCAGCAGCCAAAGCCCGGGTCTTGAAGCTTTCTTT.

This chain joins TRBV19 and TRBJ1-5, with 7 bases matching TRBD1. The CDR3 is 17 amino acids. Germline V gives CDR1 LNHDA, CDR2 SQIVND (reference sequence). J gave up 0 bases and V 5 bases, and 10 bases lay outside the gene matches. The CDR3 region is CASSPPRDRYSNQPQHF. The DNA for the CDR3 is TGTGCCAGTAGTCCCCCGAGGGACAGATATAGCAATCAGCCCCAGCATTTT.

The V call is TRBV2, the J call TRBJ1-6, with D tentatively TRBD1 (6 bases). Germline-derived CDR1 and CDR2 are SNHLY and FYNNEI. V lost 9 bases, J lost 7 bases, and 13 bases lay in between. The CDR3 totals 13 residues. This CDR3 is CASRITGNSPLHF. Written as DNA, the CDR3 is TGTGCCAGTAGGATAACAGGGAATTCACCCCTCCACTTT.

This chain uses TRBV3-1 (or the pseudogene TRBV3-2) with TRBJ2-7; D possibly corresponds to TRBD1 (6 bases). In germline, CDR1 is LGHDT, CDR2 YNNKEL (reference sequence). CDR3 length: 14 residues. Trimming removed 4 bases from V and 3 bases from J, with 13 bases in between. The CDR3 is CASSPTQGIYEQYF. In DNA form, the CDR3 reads TGTGCCAGCAGCCCCACCCAGGGGATCTACGAGCAGTACTTC.

This sequence joins TRBV7-3 and TRBJ2-1; the match to TRBD1 covers 9 bases. V was clipped by 4 bases and J by 8 bases; unmatched bases: 12. Germline loops: CDR1 SGHTA, CDR2 FQGTGA. The CDR3 contains 16 residues. CDR3 sequence (DNA): TGTGCCAGCAGCTCAACCTTGACCCGGGACAGGGATGAGCAGTTCTTC. This encodes CASSSTLTRDRDEQFF.

The V gene is TRBV19, the J gene TRBJ1-1; no reliable D call. Germline V gene lookup returns CDR1 LNHDA and CDR2 SQIVND (reference sequence). Trimming took 4 bases from V and 0 from J, leaving 6 bases between them. This CDR3 has 13 residues. In DNA, the CDR3 is TGTGCCAGTAGTACGGTTATGAACACTGAAGCTTTCTTT. Residues: CASSTVMNTEAFF.

The rearrangement uses TRBV3-1 (or the pseudogene TRBV3-2) and TRBJ1-3; the match to TRBD1 covers 7 bases. The V gene's germline CDR1 is LGHDT and CDR2 YNNKEL (reference sequence). J lost 2 bases, V lost 3 bases, and 1 base had no gene match. CDR3 size: 14 residues. The CDR3 sequence: CASSHGTAGNTIYF. In DNA form, the CDR3 reads TGTGCCAGCAGCCATGGGACAGCTGGAAACACCATATATTTT.

The gene calls are TRBV3-1 (or the pseudogene TRBV3-2) and TRBJ2-3, with TRBD1 matching over 7 bases. Germline V gene sequence: CDR1 LGHDT, CDR2 YNNKEL (reference sequence). This CDR3 contains 14 residues. The ends lost 7 bases at V and 2 bases at J; junction bases unmatched: 6. The CDR3 reads CASILQGVTDTQYF. For the CDR3, the DNA is TGTGCCAGCATCCTTCAGGGGGTCACAGATACGCAGTATTTT.

The chain has TRBV3-1 (or the pseudogene TRBV3-2) and TRBJ1-1; D is uncertain. Trimming stripped 2 bases from V and 6 bases from J, with 13 bases between. The CDR3 covers 14 residues. Germline V gene sequence: CDR1 LGHDT, CDR2 YNNKEL (reference sequence). The CDR3 loop reads CASSQPGGSSEAFF. CDR3 nucleotide sequence: TGTGCCAGCAGCCAACCAGGAGGCTCGTCTGAAGCTTTCTTT.

There are a few counts of this clone. This sequence joins TRBV4-1 and TRBJ2-1; TRBD2 aligns across 13 bases. CDR1 and CDR2 (germline): MGHRA, YSYEKL. This CDR3 is 18 amino acids long. Trimming took 0 bases from V and 9 from J; bases not matched to a gene: 11. For the CDR3, the DNA is TGCGCCAGCAGCCAAGATCATTCCGGGACTAGCGGGAACGGTGAGCAGTTCTTC. Its translation: CASSQDHSGTSGNGEQFF.

The sample holds one count of this clone. The rearrangement joins TRBV27 to TRBJ1-1; tentative D call: TRBD1 (5 bases). The CDR3 runs to 15 residues. The V end was cut by 8 bases, the J end by 0 bases, with 16 bases between. Germline CDR1 and CDR2: MNHEY and SMNVEV (reference sequence). The CDR3 bases are TGTGCCAGCTCGCGGGGGGAGGGGATGAACACTGAAGCTTTCTTT. Its translation is CASSRGEGMNTEAFF.

The chain employs TRBV27 and TRBJ1-1; D not resolved. Germline assignment: CDR1 MNHEY and CDR2 SMNVEV (reference sequence). This CDR3 is built from 13 residues. V was clipped by 1 base and J by 4 bases, with 7 bases between them. The CDR3 region is CASSLFSSTEAFF. The CDR3 DNA sequence: TGTGCCAGCAGTTTATTTAGCAGCACTGAAGCTTTCTTT.

The J gene is TRBJ2-2, the V gene TRBV18, with TRBD1 matching over 7 bases. Germline CDR1 reads KGHSH; CDR2 reads LQKENI. Germline trimming cut 3 bases from V and 5 bases from J; bases unmatched to any gene: 6. The CDR3 runs to 15 residues. For the CDR3, the DNA is TGTGCCAGCTCACCCTCTGAGGGGGCGACCGGGGAGCTGTTTTTT. Protein: CASSPSEGATGELFF.